The 6 T cell receptor beta chains given below trace back to one sample, sequenced in a study of T cell changes during pregnancy in multiple sclerosis. Data came from immunoSEQ multiplex PCR; TCRdb stores just in-frame clones and leaves some out. The sample consists of under 45,000 clones, around 89% of them appearing once. The sample here was CD4+ T cells from peripheral blood mononuclear cells, taken in the first trimester of pregnancy. These receptor sequences come from a female donor with multiple sclerosis, enrolled in a pregnancy study.

V gene TRBV6-6 combines with J gene TRBJ2-1, with TRBD2 matching 11 bases. CDR3 length: 14 amino acids. Germline V gene data show CDR1 as MNHNY and CDR2 as SVGAGI (reference sequence). With 2 bases clipped from V and 9 bases from J, the junction kept 3 bases outside the gene matches. DNA for the CDR3: TGTGCCAGCAGTTACCTAGCGGGAGGTCGTGAGCAGTTCTTC. Protein sequence: CASSYLAGGREQFF.

The chain joins TRBV10-1 to TRBJ2-1; 14 bases fit TRBD2. V dropped 5 bases and J dropped 5; count of bases not matched to a gene: 5. The CDR3 has 16 amino acids. The V gene's germline CDR1 is WNHNN and CDR2 SYGVQD (reference sequence). CDR3 nucleotides: TGCGCCAGCAGTAACGGACTAGCGGGAGGTGACAATGAGCAGTTCTTC. Protein: CASSNGLAGGDNEQFF.

This clone appeared a single time. The chain joins TRBV30 to TRBJ1-2; D gene ambiguous. V gave up 1 base and J gave up 4 bases, with 10 bases separating them. The CDR3 extends over 13 amino acids. The germline gives CDR1 GTSNPN, CDR2 SVGIG (reference sequence). CDR3 protein: CAWSGTHTYGYTF. The DNA of the CDR3 is TGTGCCTGGAGTGGAACGCACACCTATGGCTACACCTTC.

This chain links TRBV18 with TRBJ2-5; 9 bases fit TRBD2. Germline V gives CDR1 KGHSH, CDR2 LQKENI. This CDR3 comprises 16 residues. Trimming at V came to 4 bases and at J to 0 bases, leaving 6 bases not matched to a gene. The CDR3 nucleotides are TGTGCCAGCTCACTAGGACTAGCGAGCCACCAAGAGACCCAGTACTTC. It specifies CASSLGLASHQETQYF.

V usage is TRBV7-3 and J usage is TRBJ2-3, with 8 bases fitting TRBD2. Germline values: CDR1 SGHTA, CDR2 FQGTGA. Losses at the gene ends were 4 bases for V and 0 bases for J; bases not matched to a gene: 3. The CDR3 has 15 amino acids. The CDR3 loop is CASSSSGRSTDTQYF. CDR3 DNA sequence: TGTGCCAGCAGCTCGAGCGGGAGAAGCACAGATACGCAGTATTTT.

The chain links TRBV14 to TRBJ1-4; 8 bases agree with TRBD1. J was trimmed by 7 bases and V by 2 bases; bases with no gene match: 6. The length of the CDR3 is 15 residues. Germline CDR1 is SGHDN and CDR2 is FVKESK. CDR3 sequence reads: CASSQTGTGTEKLFF. CDR3 sequence (DNA): TGTGCCAGCAGCCAAACCGGGACAGGTACTGAAAAACTGTTTTTT.